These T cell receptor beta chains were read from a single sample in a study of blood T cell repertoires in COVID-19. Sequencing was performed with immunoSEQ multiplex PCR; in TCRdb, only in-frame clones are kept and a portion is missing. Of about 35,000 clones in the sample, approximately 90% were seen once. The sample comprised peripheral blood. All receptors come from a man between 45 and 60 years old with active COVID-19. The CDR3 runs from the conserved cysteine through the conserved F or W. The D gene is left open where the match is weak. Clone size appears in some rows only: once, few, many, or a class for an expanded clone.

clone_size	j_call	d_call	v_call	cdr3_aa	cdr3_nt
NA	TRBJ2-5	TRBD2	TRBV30	CAFQRPGLAGGRETQYF	TGTGCCTTCCAAAGACCGGGACTAGCGGGAGGTAGAGAGACCCAGTACTTC
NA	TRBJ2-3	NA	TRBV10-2	CASSEGVRDTQYF	TGCGCCAGCAGTGAAGGGGTGAGGGATACGCAGTATTTT
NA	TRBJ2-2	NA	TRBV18	CASSPDRTNTGELFF	TGTGCCAGCTCACCCGACAGGACAAACACCGGGGAGCTGTTTTTT
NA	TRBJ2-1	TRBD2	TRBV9	CASSTSGDLYNEQFF	TGTGCCAGCAGTACTAGCGGGGACCTCTACAATGAGCAGTTCTTC
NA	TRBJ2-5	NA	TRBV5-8	CASSSRTAQETQYF	TGTGCCAGCAGCTCCCGGACAGCCCAAGAGACCCAGTACTTC
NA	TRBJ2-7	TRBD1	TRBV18	CASSPRRTGSSEQYF	TGTGCCAGCTCACCACGGCGGACAGGGAGTAGCGAGCAGTACTTC
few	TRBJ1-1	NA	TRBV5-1	CASSSMTGNTEAFF	TGCGCCAGCAGCTCCATGACGGGTAACACTGAAGCTTTCTTT
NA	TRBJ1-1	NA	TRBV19	CASSMVGHLAFF	TGTGCCAGTAGTATGGTGGGACACTTAGCTTTCTTT
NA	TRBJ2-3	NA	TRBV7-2	CASSLSRSGTDTQYF	TGTGCCAGCAGCTTATCTAGAAGCGGCACAGATACGCAGTATTTT
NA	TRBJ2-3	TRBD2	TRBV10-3	CAISLAGSTDTQYF	TGTGCCATCAGCCTAGCGGGTAGCACAGATACGCAGTATTTT
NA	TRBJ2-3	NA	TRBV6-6	CASSYGASSTDTQYF	TGTGCCAGCAGTTACGGGGCCTCTAGTACAGATACGCAGTATTTT